This T cell receptor (beta chain) was captured by sequencing in a study of blood T cell repertoires in COVID-19. For the study at large: Specimens from acute and convalescent COVID-19 originated in the United States, Italy and Spain. Sources were T cells, B-cell-depleted T cells, or PBMCs; the material itself was cDNA or gDNA.

Germline assignment: CDR1 LNHDA and CDR2 SQIVND (reference sequence). Trimming left V 4 bases short and J 0 bases short, with 6 bases between. The CDR3 covers 14 residues. Libraries were prepared by immunoSEQ multiplex PCR; TCRdb keeps only in-frame clonotypes and omits some of them. Among 300,000 to 450,000 clones, approximately 90% were seen once, and the ten largest hold 1%. The cohort comprised adults aged about 18 to 90 years residing in around 25 US areas. V usage is TRBV19 and J usage is TRBJ2-2; no clear D gene. Sequencing was done on a sample of PBMCs or T cells enriched from blood (not recorded which). The TCR sequence derives from a man in his late teens or twenties who had recovered from COVID-19. The CDR3 nucleotides read TGTGCCAGTAGTAGCCTATCGAACACCGGGGAGCTGTTTTTT. This encodes CASSSLSNTGELFF.